This is a list of T cell receptor beta chains from one sample in a study of blood T cell repertoires in COVID-19. The protocol was immunoSEQ multiplex PCR, while the TCRdb copy is restricted to in-frame clones and leaves out a portion. This table has about 64,000 clones, just over 85% appearing once. The sequencing input was peripheral blood. These receptors came from a man aged 50 to 59 with active COVID-19. Each CDR3 is given with its conserved first and last residue. The D gene is left open where the match is weak. For some rows the clone size is stated as once, few or many, or as a class when expanded; others skip it.

j_call: TRBJ2-4
d_call: NA
clone_size: NA
v_call: TRBV13
cdr3_aa: CASSLEQGYIQYF
cdr3_nt: TGTGCCAGCAGCTTAGAACAGGGTTACATTCAGTACTTC

j_call: TRBJ2-5
d_call: NA
clone_size: NA
v_call: TRBV28
cdr3_aa: CASSLSRDQETQYF
cdr3_nt: TGTGCCAGCAGTTTATCCAGGGACCAAGAGACCCAGTACTTC

j_call: TRBJ1-5
d_call: NA
clone_size: NA
v_call: TRBV28
cdr3_aa: CASSLLENNQPQHF
cdr3_nt: TGTGCCAGCAGTTTATTGGAGAACAATCAGCCCCAGCATTTT

j_call: TRBJ1-2
d_call: TRBD1
clone_size: NA
v_call: TRBV24-1
cdr3_aa: CATRDDRDDGYTF
cdr3_nt: TGTGCCACCAGGGACGACAGGGATGACGGCTACACCTTC

j_call: TRBJ2-1
d_call: TRBD2
clone_size: NA
v_call: TRBV7-3
cdr3_aa: CASSSRGGFEQFF
cdr3_nt: TGTGCCAGCAGCTCCCGGGGAGGGTTCGAGCAGTTCTTC

j_call: TRBJ2-5
d_call: NA
clone_size: NA
v_call: TRBV11-2
cdr3_aa: CASRPEGGGPETQYF
cdr3_nt: TGTGCCAGCAGGCCGGAAGGAGGGGGCCCGGAGACCCAGTACTTC

j_call: TRBJ2-7
d_call: NA
clone_size: NA
v_call: TRBV15
cdr3_aa: CATSPPTSYEQYF
cdr3_nt: TGTGCCACCAGCCCTCCTACCTCCTACGAGCAGTACTTC

j_call: TRBJ2-5
d_call: NA
clone_size: NA
v_call: TRBV10-3
cdr3_aa: CAISDRTRETQYF
cdr3_nt: TGTGCCATCAGTGATCGGACTCGGGAGACCCAGTACTTC

j_call: TRBJ2-5
d_call: NA
clone_size: NA
v_call: TRBV5-1
cdr3_aa: CASSPRQDQETQYF
cdr3_nt: TGCGCCAGCAGCCCACGACAGGATCAAGAGACCCAGTACTTC

j_call: TRBJ2-3
d_call: NA
clone_size: NA
v_call: TRBV9
cdr3_aa: CASSWEGTDTQYF
cdr3_nt: TGTGCCAGCAGTTGGGAGGGCACAGATACGCAGTATTTT

j_call: TRBJ1-2
d_call: TRBD1
clone_size: NA
v_call: TRBV3-1/TRBV3-2
cdr3_aa: CASSRSGQGGSGYTF
cdr3_nt: TGTGCCAGCAGCCGCTCCGGACAGGGGGGGTCTGGCTACACCTTC

j_call: TRBJ1-6
d_call: TRBD1
clone_size: few
v_call: TRBV18
cdr3_aa: CASSPVGGKEIAPLHF
cdr3_nt: TGTGCCAGCTCACCAGTAGGGGGCAAAGAGATCGCACCCCTCCACTTT

j_call: TRBJ2-1
d_call: NA
clone_size: NA
v_call: TRBV25-1
cdr3_aa: CASRGRGDRNEQFF
cdr3_nt: TGTGCCAGCAGAGGCAGGGGGGATCGAAATGAGCAGTTCTTC

j_call: TRBJ2-1
d_call: NA
clone_size: NA
v_call: TRBV23-1
cdr3_aa: CASLTREREQFF
cdr3_nt: TGCGCCAGCCTGACTAGGGAACGGGAGCAGTTCTTC

j_call: TRBJ2-7
d_call: TRBD1
clone_size: NA
v_call: TRBV5-1
cdr3_aa: CASSINRDRGREQYF
cdr3_nt: TGCGCCAGCAGCATAAACCGGGACAGGGGGCGAGAGCAGTACTTC

j_call: TRBJ2-3
d_call: TRBD1
clone_size: once
v_call: TRBV19
cdr3_aa: CASSIGTGNTDTQYF
cdr3_nt: TGTGCCAGTAGTATTGGGACAGGAAACACAGATACGCAGTATTTT